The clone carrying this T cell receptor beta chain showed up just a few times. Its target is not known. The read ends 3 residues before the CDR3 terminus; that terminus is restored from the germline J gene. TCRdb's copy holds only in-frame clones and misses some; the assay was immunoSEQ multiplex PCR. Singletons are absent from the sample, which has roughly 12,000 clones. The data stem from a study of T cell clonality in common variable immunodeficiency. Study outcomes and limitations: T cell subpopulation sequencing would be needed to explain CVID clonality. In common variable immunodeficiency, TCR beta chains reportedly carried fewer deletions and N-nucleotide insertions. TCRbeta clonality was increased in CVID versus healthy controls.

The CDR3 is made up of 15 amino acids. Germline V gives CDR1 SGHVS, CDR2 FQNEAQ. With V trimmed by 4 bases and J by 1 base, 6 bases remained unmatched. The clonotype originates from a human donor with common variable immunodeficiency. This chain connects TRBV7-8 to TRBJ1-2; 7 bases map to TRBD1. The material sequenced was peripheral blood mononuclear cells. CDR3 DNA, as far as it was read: TGTGCCAGCAGCTCGCCGGACAGGATTAACTATGGC. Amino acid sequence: CASSSPDRINYG. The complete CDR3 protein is CASSSPDRINYGYTF.